The entry below describes one T cell receptor beta chain. This sample is part of a study of blood T cell repertoires in COVID-19. This CDR3 has 19 residues. The ends lost 2 bases at V and 7 bases at J; junction bases unmatched: 19. Per germline, CDR1 MGHRA and CDR2 YSYEKL. The table came from immunoSEQ multiplex PCR; TCRdb's copy has only in-frame clones and leaves some out. The sample includes around 99,000 clones, approximately 85% of them seen just once. V usage is TRBV4-1 and J usage is TRBJ2-4; TRBD1 agrees at 8 bases. The clonotype originates from a woman of 80 years or more with active or convalescent COVID-19. The sequencing sample was made of peripheral blood. DNA for the CDR3: TGCGCCAGCAGCCAATCGCGGGACAGGCAGACGCCGGAGTCGAACATTCAGTACTTC. Translating gives CASSQSRDRQTPESNIQYF.